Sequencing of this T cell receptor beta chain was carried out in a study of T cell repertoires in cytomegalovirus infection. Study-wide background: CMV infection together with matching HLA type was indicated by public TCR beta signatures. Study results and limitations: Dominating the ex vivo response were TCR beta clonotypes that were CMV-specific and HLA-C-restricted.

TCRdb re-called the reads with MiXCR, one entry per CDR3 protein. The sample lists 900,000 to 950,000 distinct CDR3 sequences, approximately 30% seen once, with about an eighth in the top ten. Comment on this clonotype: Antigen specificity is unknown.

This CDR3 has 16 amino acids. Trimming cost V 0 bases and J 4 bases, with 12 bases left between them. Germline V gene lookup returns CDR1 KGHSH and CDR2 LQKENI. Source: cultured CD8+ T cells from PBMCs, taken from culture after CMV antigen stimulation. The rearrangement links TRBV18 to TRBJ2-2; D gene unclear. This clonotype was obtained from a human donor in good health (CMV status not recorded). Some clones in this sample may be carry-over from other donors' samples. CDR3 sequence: CASSPPAGSGTGELFF. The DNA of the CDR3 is TGTGCCAGCTCACCACCGGCTGGCTCTGGCACCGGGGAGCTGTTTTTT. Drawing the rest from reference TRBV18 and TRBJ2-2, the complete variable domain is NAGVMQNPRHLVRRRGQEARLRCSPMKGHSHVYWYRQLPEEGLKFMVYLQKENIIDESGMPKERFSAEFPKEGPSILRIQQVVRGDSAAYFCASSPPAGSGTGELFFGEGSRLTVL.